These 28 T cell receptor beta chains were sequenced from one sample in a study of cytomegalovirus exposure and HLA in healthy donors (dated by TCRdb to 2016 to 2017). Libraries were constructed by the immunoSEQ multiplex PCR assay. A mixture of 60 forward primers for TCR Vbeta segments and 13 reverse primers for TCR Jbeta segments was used in the multiplex PCR. TCRdb mirrors the immuneACCESS table, restricted to in-frame sequences. Some clones are absent from its copies; in checked studies, under half trace to an unresolved V gene, and the reason for the others is unknown. This sample holds 210,000 or so clones; 75% to 80% were observed only once. The ten largest account for around 2% of the sample. The sequenced sample was PBMCs. The receptors shown here come from a man aged 18 to 29 in good health and CMV-seronegative.

This clone was seen more than once but under ten times. The chain uses TRBV7-3 and TRBJ2-5; TRBD1 is a possible D gene (7 bases). This CDR3 is built from 14 residues. Looked up from germline, CDR1 is SGHTA and CDR2 is FQGTGA. Between the trimmed V and J ends, which lost 5 bases and 2 bases, there was a span of 12 bases. This chain's CDR3 is CASSPSGGQETQYF. For the CDR3, the DNA is TGTGCCAGCAGCCCGTCAGGGGGGCAAGAGACCCAGTACTTC.

This chain uses TRBV5-1 with TRBJ1-2, with D perhaps TRBD1 (6 bases). The CDR3 runs 15 residues. CDR1 and CDR2 (germline): SGHRS, YFSETQ. V shed 7 bases and J shed 6 bases, with 22 bases lying between them. The CDR3 loop reads CASQDRTQEGNGYTF. As DNA, the CDR3 is TGCGCCAGCCAAGACAGGACCCAAGAAGGGAATGGCTACACCTTC.

J is TRBJ2-1 and V is TRBV19; a possible D gene is TRBD2 (8 bases). The CDR3 has 15 amino acids. V lost 5 bases, J lost 9 bases, and 20 bases lay in between. Germline V gene lookup returns CDR1 LNHDA and CDR2 SQIVND (reference sequence). In DNA, the CDR3 is TGTGCCAGTAGTCCAGGGGGACTAGGAGCTTCTGAGCAGTTCTTC. Amino acids: CASSPGGLGASEQFF.

The rearrangement uses TRBV27 and TRBJ1-1; no reliable D call. The CDR3 is 17 amino acids. Germline values: CDR1 MNHEY, CDR2 SMNVEV (reference sequence). V was trimmed by 5 bases and J by 5 bases, leaving 24 bases between them. The CDR3 region is CASSPTLGRNFGTEAFF. DNA for the CDR3: TGTGCCAGCAGTCCCACCCTCGGCAGGAACTTTGGGACTGAAGCTTTCTTT.

The V gene is TRBV7-6, the J gene TRBJ2-2; 12 nucleotides agree with TRBD2. The germline V gene has CDR1 SGHVS and CDR2 FNYEAQ. The length of the CDR3 is 16 residues. V shed 4 bases and J 4 bases; nucleotides not matched to a gene: 4. CDR3 DNA sequence: TGTGCCAGCAGCTCCCTAGCGGGGGGGCGCACCGGGGAGCTGTTTTTT. It codes for CASSSLAGGRTGELFF.

The V and J genes are TRBV6-4 and TRBJ1-1, with a weak D call TRBD1 (6 bases). V lost 6 bases and J lost 1, with 9 bases in between. This CDR3 spans 13 amino acids. CDR1 and CDR2 (germline): MRHNA, SNTAGT. The CDR3 protein is CASSAGENTEAFF. CDR3 nucleotides: TGTGCCAGCAGCGCAGGGGAGAACACTGAAGCTTTCTTT.

V and J are TRBV28 and TRBJ1-1, with 9 bases aligning to TRBD1. Trimming at V came to 5 bases and at J to 4 bases, leaving 5 bases not matched to a gene. The CDR3 has 14 residues. CDR1 MDHEN and CDR2 SYDVKM come from the germline V gene. The CDR3 bases are TGTGCCAGCAGTATACAGGGGGCCGCCACTGAAGCTTTCTTT. This translates into CASSIQGAATEAFF.

This clone was seen a single time. This chain links TRBV12-5 with TRBJ1-5; D ambiguous. Trimming took off 0 bases at V and 0 bases at J, with 18 bases between the two ends. CDR1 is LGHNT and CDR2 is FRNRAP in the germline V gene. The CDR3 consists of 19 residues. This chain's CDR3 is CASGLVLEGSPYSNQPQHF. The CDR3 DNA follows: TGTGCTAGTGGTTTGGTACTAGAGGGCTCCCCTTATAGCAATCAGCCCCAGCATTTT.

The chain couples TRBV5-1 to TRBJ1-1; D remains ambiguous. Looked up from germline, CDR1 is SGHRS and CDR2 is YFSETQ. The CDR3 is 15 residues long. The germline V and J ends were trimmed by 0 bases and 0 bases, with 9 bases remaining between them. Written as DNA, the CDR3 is TGCGCCAGCAGCTTGGATGGCATCTTGAACACTGAAGCTTTCTTT. The encoded protein is CASSLDGILNTEAFF. The whole variable domain, filled in from reference TRBV5-1 and TRBJ1-1, reads KAGVTQTPRYLIKTRGQQVTLSCSPISGHRSVSWYQQTPGQGLQFLFEYFSETQRNKGNFPGRFSGRQFSNSRSEMNVSTLELGDSALYLCASSLDGILNTEAFFGQGTRLTVV.

The gene calls are TRBV6-5 and TRBJ2-5; 7 nucleotides match TRBD1. This CDR3 has 14 residues. V dropped 7 bases and J dropped 0; count of bases not matched to a gene: 5. The V gene's germline CDR1 is MNHEY and CDR2 SVGAGI. The CDR3 loop is CASKEGTDQETQYF. The DNA for the CDR3 is TGTGCCAGCAAAGAAGGGACAGACCAAGAGACCCAGTACTTC.

V and J are TRBV7-9 and TRBJ2-1; 14 bases fit TRBD2. After removal of 4 bases from V and 8 bases from J, the junction contained 7 bases not matched to a gene. The germline CDR1 and CDR2 sequences are SEHNR and FQNEAQ (reference sequence). The CDR3 consists of 16 residues. CDR3 DNA: TGTGCCAGCAGCTCCGGGACTAGCGGGAGCAAAGATGAGCAGTTCTTC. This sequence encodes CASSSGTSGSKDEQFF.

This sequence joins TRBV30 and TRBJ2-7, with D perhaps TRBD2 (7 bases). The CDR3 contains 13 residues. Trimming pared 8 bases from V and 1 base from J, leaving 15 bases between. Germline CDR1 and CDR2: GTSNPN and SVGIG (reference sequence). The CDR3 reads CARAEGGSYEQYF. DNA of the CDR3: TGTGCCCGAGCGGAGGGGGGGTCCTACGAGCAGTACTTC.

The CDR3 sequence: CASRDRGEAGANVLTF. DNA of the CDR3: TGTGCCAGCCGGGACAGGGGGGAAGCTGGGGCCAACGTCCTGACTTTC. The genes are TRBV2 and TRBJ2-6; 11 nucleotides agree with TRBD1. Germline V gene sequence: CDR1 SNHLY, CDR2 FYNNEI. The J segment lost 2 bases and the V segment lost 8 bases, leaving 5 bases of the junction unmatched. CDR3 length: 16 residues.

This clone was picked up one time. The chain recombines TRBV4-2 with TRBJ2-6; perhaps TRBD2 as D (6 bases). Germline V gene data show CDR1 as LGHNA and CDR2 as YNFKEQ. The CDR3 has 18 amino acids. V was shortened by 0 bases and J by 4 bases, with 16 bases between the two germline ends. The CDR3 loop reads CASSQDPSGGGGANVLTF. The CDR3, as DNA: TGTGCCAGCAGCCAAGATCCGTCGGGTGGAGGGGGGGCCAACGTCCTGACTTTC.

This clone was picked up a small number of times. The rearrangement joins TRBV7-2 to TRBJ1-5; perhaps TRBD1 as D (6 bases). The germline V gene encodes CDR1 SGHTA and CDR2 FQGNSA. The V and J ends lost 5 bases and 3 bases respectively, with 17 bases between them. The CDR3 covers 16 residues. Here the CDR3 reads CASSLGQSLSNQPQHF. As DNA, the CDR3 is TGTGCCAGCAGCCTAGGACAGTCCCTTTCCAATCAGCCCCAGCATTTT.

This clone has a handful of counts. V and J are TRBV4-1 and TRBJ2-2; 8 nucleotides match TRBD2. Germline CDR1 reads MGHRA; CDR2 reads YSYEKL. The CDR3 is 15 residues long. J lost 6 bases, V lost 3 bases, and 6 bases had no gene match. CDR3 bases: TGCGCCAGCAGCCAGGGGACTAGTTTCTCCGGGGAGCTGTTTTTT. Protein sequence: CASSQGTSFSGELFF.

This sequence joins TRBV4-3 and TRBJ2-1, with TRBD2 identical over 8 bases. This CDR3 is 15 amino acids long. In germline, CDR1 is LGHNA, CDR2 YSLEER. J lost 2 bases, V lost 2 bases, and 2 bases had no gene match. CDR3 amino acids: CASSQRGGTYNEQFF. The DNA for the CDR3 is TGCGCCAGCAGCCAACGGGGGGGGACCTACAATGAGCAGTTCTTC.

The rearrangement joins TRBV7-9 to TRBJ2-7; the D is unclear. V gave up 1 base and J gave up 2 bases, with 6 bases separating them. The germline gives CDR1 SEHNR, CDR2 FQNEAQ (reference sequence). CDR3 size: 13 residues. CDR3 loop: CASSLDSTYEQYF. DNA of the CDR3: TGTGCCAGCAGCTTAGACTCAACCTACGAGCAGTACTTC.

The chain links TRBV12-5 to TRBJ1-2, with D possibly matching TRBD1 (5 bases). The CDR3 sequence is 13 residues long. V was cut by 2 bases and J by 4 bases, with 8 bases left in between. The germline CDR1 and CDR2 sequences are LGHNT and FRNRAP. CDR3 sequence (DNA): TGTGCTAGTGGTTTGTCAGGGATCTATGGCTACACCTTC. Its protein is CASGLSGIYGYTF.

As DNA, the CDR3 is TGTGCCAGCAGCGCGTGGGACTCTATTTCCTACGAGCAGTACTTC. Translated: CASSAWDSISYEQYF. The chain has TRBV11-3 and TRBJ2-7; TRBD2 is a possible D gene (6 bases). Trimming took 5 bases from V and 1 from J, leaving 15 bases between them. Looked up from germline, CDR1 is SGHNT and CDR2 is YENEEA. This CDR3 contains 15 residues.

The chain has TRBV6-1 and TRBJ1-1, with TRBD1 identical over 7 bases. Germline V gene lookup returns CDR1 MNHNS and CDR2 SASEGT. J lost 1 base, V lost 6 bases, and 8 bases had no gene match. This CDR3 is 15 amino acids long. The CDR3 is CASRKPGQRNTEAFF. The DNA of the CDR3 is TGTGCCAGCAGAAAACCGGGACAGAGGAACACTGAAGCTTTCTTT.

V is TRBV4-2 and J is TRBJ2-7; weak D call: TRBD1 (6 bases). The CDR3 extends over 15 amino acids. CDR1 is LGHNA and CDR2 is YNFKEQ in the germline V gene. Trimming removed 3 bases from V and 5 bases from J, with 17 bases in between. Here the CDR3 reads CASSHYDRTLDEQYF. The CDR3 nucleotides read TGTGCCAGCAGCCATTATGACAGGACACTAGACGAGCAGTACTTC.

Note on this clone: Other nucleotide sequences in the sample specify the same CDR3. The chain is built from TRBV5-8 and TRBJ2-5, with 8 positions matching TRBD1. CDR1 is SGHTS and CDR2 is YDEGEE in the germline V gene. The CDR3 has 14 amino acids. Germline trimming cut 3 bases from V and 5 bases from J; bases unmatched to any gene: 6. This chain's CDR3 is CASSSGQGRETQYF. CDR3 in DNA: TGTGCCAGCAGCTCCGGACAGGGAAGGGAGACCCAGTACTTC.

The chain carries TRBV10-3 and TRBJ2-5; D is ambiguous. Trimming took off 6 bases at V and 4 bases at J, with 12 bases between the two ends. CDR1 is ENHRY, CDR2 SYGVKD, per germline. The CDR3 is 13 amino acids. The chain's CDR3 is CAISGPPVETQYF. DNA for the CDR3: TGTGCCATCAGCGGTCCGCCGGTAGAGACCCAGTACTTC.

The rearrangement uses TRBV15 and TRBJ2-7; a possible D gene is TRBD2 (6 bases). The V and J ends lost 5 bases and 2 bases respectively, with 16 bases between them. CDR3 size: 15 residues. CDR1 is LNHNV and CDR2 is YYDKDF in the germline V gene (reference sequence). CDR3 DNA: TGTGCCACCAGCCCCCGGTCGGGGGATGCCTACGAGCAGTACTTC. Amino acids: CATSPRSGDAYEQYF.

This clone was counted only a few times. The chain couples TRBV2 to TRBJ1-1; D is unclear. Germline V lookup: CDR1 SNHLY, CDR2 FYNNEI. The length of the CDR3 is 15 residues. Trimming pared 3 bases from V and 2 bases from J, leaving 13 bases between. The CDR3 bases are TGTGCCAGCAGTGATTTGGGAGCCAGAAACACTGAAGCTTTCTTT. It yields the protein CASSDLGARNTEAFF.

This chain links TRBV7-8 with TRBJ2-3, with D possibly TRBD1 on 5 matching bases. V lost 3 bases to trimming and J lost 11 bases, with 9 bases between them. The CDR3 extends over 11 amino acids. CDR1 and CDR2 (germline): SGHVS, FQNEAQ. CDR3 in DNA: TGTGCCAGCAGCTTCGACAGAAGGCAGTATTTT. This sequence encodes CASSFDRRQYF.

This chain uses TRBV4-3 with TRBJ2-7, with unresolved D. V shed 1 base and J shed 2 bases, with 12 bases lying between them. In germline, CDR1 is LGHNA, CDR2 YSLEER. The CDR3 length is 15 residues. DNA for the CDR3: TGCGCCAGCAGCCAAGGACTCACGGAGACCTACGAGCAGTACTTC. Amino acids: CASSQGLTETYEQYF.